This T cell receptor delta chain was documented in a study of gamma-delta T cells after stem cell transplantation. TCRdb redid the clone calls on the RT-PCR reads with CATT. The sample lists some 1,400 delta-chain clones, 9% to 12% occurring once. Per germline, CDR1 GEAIGNYY and CDR2 EKD. This CDR3 has 21 residues. This clone was seen a handful of times. TCRdb pairs this DNA with a much larger clone's protein that differs at residue 3, likely a read error; the protein shown was translated from the DNA. The specimen was gamma-delta T cells. This chain links TRDV2 with TRDJ1; 9 bases align to TRDD3. The clonotype comes from a human donor. It is not recorded whose cells these are; they may come from a transplant donor. CDR3 amino acids: CARDTVESNRRTGGLTDKLIF. CDR3 DNA sequence: TGTGCCCGTGACACCGTTGAGTCCAACCGGCGTACTGGGGGACTCACCGATAAACTCATCTTT.